The clone carrying this T cell receptor beta chain was seen a few times. Its antigen is still unknown. These data originate in a study of T cells in localized non-small cell lung cancer. Germline V lookup: CDR1 LNHDA, CDR2 SQIVND (reference sequence). The V end was cut by 9 bases, the J end by 1 base, with 15 bases between. This CDR3 has 14 residues. Profiled with immunoSEQ multiplex PCR; TCRdb holds only in-frame clones, not every one. The sample contains around 25,000 clones, around 88% of which appear only once. Study-wide results and limits: Uninvolved nearby lung showed the greatest T cell clonality, exceeding that found in tumor. For the top 100 tumor clones, a median roughly 56 also appeared in adjacent lung. Greater T cell density in blood accompanied longer overall survival.

This receptor was identified in a female donor older than 55 with stage I lung adenocarcinoma. The V call is TRBV19, the J call TRBJ1-1; D remains unclear. This material consisted of peripheral blood, taken before any cancer treatment. The CDR3 is CASLPGIQNTEAFF. CDR3 bases: TGTGCCAGCCTTCCCGGGATTCAGAACACTGAAGCTTTCTTT. The whole variable domain, filled in from reference TRBV19 and TRBJ1-1, reads DGGITQSPKYLFRKEGQNVTLSCEQNLNHDAMYWYRQDPGQGLRLIYYSQIVNDFQKGDIAEGYSVSREKKESFPLTVTSAQKNPTAFYLCASLPGIQNTEAFFGQGTRLTVV.